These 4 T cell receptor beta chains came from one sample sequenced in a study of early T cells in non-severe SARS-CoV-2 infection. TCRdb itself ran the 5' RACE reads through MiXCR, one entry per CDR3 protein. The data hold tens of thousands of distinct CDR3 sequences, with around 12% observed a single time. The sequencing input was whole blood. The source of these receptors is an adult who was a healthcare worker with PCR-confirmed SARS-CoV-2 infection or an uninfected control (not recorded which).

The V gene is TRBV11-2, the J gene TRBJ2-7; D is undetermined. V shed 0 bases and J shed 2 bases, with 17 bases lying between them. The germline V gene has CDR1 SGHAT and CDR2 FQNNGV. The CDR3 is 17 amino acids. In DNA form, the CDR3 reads TGTGCCAGCAGCTTAGACAATAGGCCAGCCCGGACCTACGAGCAGTACTTC. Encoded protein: CASSLDNRPARTYEQYF.

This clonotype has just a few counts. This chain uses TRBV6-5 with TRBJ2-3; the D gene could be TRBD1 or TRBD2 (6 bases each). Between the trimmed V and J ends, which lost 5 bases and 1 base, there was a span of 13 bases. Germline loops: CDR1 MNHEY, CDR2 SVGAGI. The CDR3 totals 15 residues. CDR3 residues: CASSQGGWGTDTQYF. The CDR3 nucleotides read TGTGCCAGCAGTCAAGGGGGGTGGGGCACAGATACGCAGTATTTT.

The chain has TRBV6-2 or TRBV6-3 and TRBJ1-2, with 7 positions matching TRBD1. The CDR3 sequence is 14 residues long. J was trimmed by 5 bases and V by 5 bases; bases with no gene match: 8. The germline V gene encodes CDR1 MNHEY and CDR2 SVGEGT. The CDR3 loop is CASSQHRDSYGYTF. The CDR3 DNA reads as TGTGCCAGCAGTCAACACCGGGACAGTTATGGCTACACCTTC.

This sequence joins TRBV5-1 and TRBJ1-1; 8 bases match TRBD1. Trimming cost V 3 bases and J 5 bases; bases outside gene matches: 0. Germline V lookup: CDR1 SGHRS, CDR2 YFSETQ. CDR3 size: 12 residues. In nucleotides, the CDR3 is TGCGCCAGCAGCTGGGACAGGACTGAAGCTTTCTTT. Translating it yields CASSWDRTEAFF.